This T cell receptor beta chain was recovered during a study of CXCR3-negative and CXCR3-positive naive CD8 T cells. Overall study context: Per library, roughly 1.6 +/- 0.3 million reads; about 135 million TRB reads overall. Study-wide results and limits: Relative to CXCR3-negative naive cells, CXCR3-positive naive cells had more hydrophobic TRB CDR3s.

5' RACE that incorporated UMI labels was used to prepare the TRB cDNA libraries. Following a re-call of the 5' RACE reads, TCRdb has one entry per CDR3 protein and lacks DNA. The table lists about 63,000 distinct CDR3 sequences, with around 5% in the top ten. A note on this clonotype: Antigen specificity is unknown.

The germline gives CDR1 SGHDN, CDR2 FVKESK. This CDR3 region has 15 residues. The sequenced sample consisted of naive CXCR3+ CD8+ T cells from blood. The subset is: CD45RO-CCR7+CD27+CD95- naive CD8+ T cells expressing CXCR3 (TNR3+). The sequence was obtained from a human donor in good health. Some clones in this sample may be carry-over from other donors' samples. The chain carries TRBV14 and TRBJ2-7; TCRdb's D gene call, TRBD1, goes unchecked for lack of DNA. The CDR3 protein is CASSLGTGLSYEQYF.